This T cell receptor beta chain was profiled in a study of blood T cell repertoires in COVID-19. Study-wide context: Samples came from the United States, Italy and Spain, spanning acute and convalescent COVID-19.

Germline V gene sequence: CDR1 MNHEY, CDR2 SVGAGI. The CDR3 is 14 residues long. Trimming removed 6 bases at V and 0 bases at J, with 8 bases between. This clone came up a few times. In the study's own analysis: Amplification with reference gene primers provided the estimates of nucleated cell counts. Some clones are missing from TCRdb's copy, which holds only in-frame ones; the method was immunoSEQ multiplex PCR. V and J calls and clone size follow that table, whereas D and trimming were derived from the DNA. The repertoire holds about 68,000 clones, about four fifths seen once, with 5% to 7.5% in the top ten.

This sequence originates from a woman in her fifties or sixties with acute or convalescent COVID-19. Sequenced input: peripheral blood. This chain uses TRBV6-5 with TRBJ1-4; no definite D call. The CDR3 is CASRYSSTNEKLFF. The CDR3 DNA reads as TGTGCCAGCAGATACAGCTCAACTAATGAAAAACTGTTTTTT.